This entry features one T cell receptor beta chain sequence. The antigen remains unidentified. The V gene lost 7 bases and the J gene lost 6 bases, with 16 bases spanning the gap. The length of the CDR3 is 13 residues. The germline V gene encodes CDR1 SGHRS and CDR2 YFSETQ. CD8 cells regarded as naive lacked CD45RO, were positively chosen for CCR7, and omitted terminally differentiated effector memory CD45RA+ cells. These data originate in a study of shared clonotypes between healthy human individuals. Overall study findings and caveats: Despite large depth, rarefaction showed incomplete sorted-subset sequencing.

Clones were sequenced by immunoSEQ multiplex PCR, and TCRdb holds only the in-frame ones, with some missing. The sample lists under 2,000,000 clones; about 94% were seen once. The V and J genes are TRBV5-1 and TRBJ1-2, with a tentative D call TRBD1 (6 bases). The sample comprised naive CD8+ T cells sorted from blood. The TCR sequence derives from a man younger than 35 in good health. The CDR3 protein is CASQGMGIHGYTF. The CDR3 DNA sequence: TGCGCCAGCCAGGGGATGGGAATCCATGGCTACACCTTC.